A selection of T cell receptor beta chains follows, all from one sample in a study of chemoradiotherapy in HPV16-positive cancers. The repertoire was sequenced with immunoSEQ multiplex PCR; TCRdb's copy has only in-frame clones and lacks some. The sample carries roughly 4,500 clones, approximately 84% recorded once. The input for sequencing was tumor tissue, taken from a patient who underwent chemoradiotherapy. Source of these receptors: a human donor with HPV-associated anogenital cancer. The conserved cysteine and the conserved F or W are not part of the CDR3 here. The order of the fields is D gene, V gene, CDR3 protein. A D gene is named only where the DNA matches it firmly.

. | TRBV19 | ASSIPQGATVPNSPLH
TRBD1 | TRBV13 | ASSLFWTGQETQY
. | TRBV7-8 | ASKRGASNTEAF
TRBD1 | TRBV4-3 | ASGQGAEAGNTIY
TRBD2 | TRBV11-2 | ASSPLAGGLSYEQY
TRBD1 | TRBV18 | ASSIGQGRTGELF
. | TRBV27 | ASSSRAGNQPQH
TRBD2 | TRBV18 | ASSPTSGSRGGPATDTQY
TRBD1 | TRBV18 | ASSPPIGTGNQPQH
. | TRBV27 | ASSSGLQGYT
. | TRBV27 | ASSLGPRAHEQF
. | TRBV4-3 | ASSLNEQF
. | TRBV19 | ASSIEGHYGYT
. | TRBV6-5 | ASTRTLGQPQH
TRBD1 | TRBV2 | ASRNRDRISEQY
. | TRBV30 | AWDLGLDNEQF
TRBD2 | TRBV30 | AWGGTSRTFPDTQY
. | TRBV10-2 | ASRGGEGSETQY
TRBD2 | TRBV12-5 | ASGSGLGSYEQF
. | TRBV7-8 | ASSPRRTDTQY
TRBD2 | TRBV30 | AWSSLAGYNEQF
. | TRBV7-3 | ASSLEGRRDTEAF
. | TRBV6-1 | ASSDTKGPYEQY
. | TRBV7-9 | AADQGGDEQF